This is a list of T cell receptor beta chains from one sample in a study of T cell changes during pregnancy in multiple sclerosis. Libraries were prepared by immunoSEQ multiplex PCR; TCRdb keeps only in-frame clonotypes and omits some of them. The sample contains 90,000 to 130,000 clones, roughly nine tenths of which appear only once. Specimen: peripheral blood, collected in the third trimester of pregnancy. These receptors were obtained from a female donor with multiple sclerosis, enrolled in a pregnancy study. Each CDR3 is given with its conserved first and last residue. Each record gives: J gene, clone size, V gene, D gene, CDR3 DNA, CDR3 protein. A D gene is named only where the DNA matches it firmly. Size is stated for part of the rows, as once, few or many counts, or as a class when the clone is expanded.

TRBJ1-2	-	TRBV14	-	TGTGCCAGCAGCCAAGCCGGAAATCGGGGAATTGGGAACTATGGCTACACCTTC	CASSQAGNRGIGNYGYTF
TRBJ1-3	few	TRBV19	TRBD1	TGTGCCAGTACCCGGGACAGGGGTGGAAACACCATATATTTT	CASTRDRGGNTIYF
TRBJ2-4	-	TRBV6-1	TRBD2	TGTGCCAGCAATCTAGCGGGAGGGCCGGTCGACATTCAGTACTTC	CASNLAGGPVDIQYF
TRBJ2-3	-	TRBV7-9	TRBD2	TGTGCCAGCAGCTCGCGCCTCAGACTAGCGGGGGGGCGCACAGATACGCAGTATTTT	CASSSRLRLAGGRTDTQYF
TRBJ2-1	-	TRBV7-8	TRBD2	TGTGCCAGCAGCTTAACGGGGAGCGGGAGTTCTTCCAATGAGCAGTTCTTC	CASSLTGSGSSSNEQFF
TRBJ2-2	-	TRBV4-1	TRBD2	TGCGCCAGCAGCCAAGCCTTGGGAGGGCCCGGGGAGCTGTTTTTT	CASSQALGGPGELFF
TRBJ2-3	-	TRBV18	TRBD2	TGTGCCAGCTCACTCAGACCTCGGACTAGCGGGGAAAAAGTGACAGATACGCAGTATTTT	CASSLRPRTSGEKVTDTQYF
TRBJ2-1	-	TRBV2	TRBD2	TGTGCCTCTACTAGCGGGCTGCACAATGAGCAGTTCTTC	CASTSGLHNEQFF
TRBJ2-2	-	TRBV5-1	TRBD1	TGCGCCACCTCACCAGGGGGCGTTAACACCGGGGAGCTGTTTTTT	CATSPGGVNTGELFF
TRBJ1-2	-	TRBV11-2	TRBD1	TGTGCCAGCAGCTTAGGAGTGGTGACAGGGGGTCCCTATGGCTACACCTTC	CASSLGVVTGGPYGYTF
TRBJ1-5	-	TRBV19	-	TGTGCCAGTAGTATTGCTCGGGGGGATAGCAATCAGCCCCAGCATTTT	CASSIARGDSNQPQHF
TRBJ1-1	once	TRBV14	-	TGTGCCAGCAGCCTTTACCTTGAACCGGGCACTGAAGCTTTCTTT	CASSLYLEPGTEAFF
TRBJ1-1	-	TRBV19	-	TGTGCCAGTACCGCAAGGGGTTTGGGAACTGAAGCTTTCTTT	CASTARGLGTEAFF
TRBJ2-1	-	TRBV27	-	TGTGCCAGCAGTGGGCACAATGAGCAGTTCTTC	CASSGHNEQFF
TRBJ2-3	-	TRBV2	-	TGTGCCAGCAGTTCAATGGGCTCCACAGATACGCAGTATTTT	CASSSMGSTDTQYF
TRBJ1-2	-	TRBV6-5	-	TGTGCCAGCGTAGCTACGGATGGCTACACCTTC	CASVATDGYTF
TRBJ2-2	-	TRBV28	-	TGTGCCAGCAGTTTATTCAGGGGCTACACCGGGGAGCTGTTTTTT	CASSLFRGYTGELFF
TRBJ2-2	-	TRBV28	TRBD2	TGTGCCAGCAGGACAAGCGGGAGTACCGGGGAGCTGTTTTTT	CASRTSGSTGELFF
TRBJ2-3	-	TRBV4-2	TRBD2	TGTGCCAGCAGCCAAGTGTCGGGGGGGGCCACAGATACGCAGTATTTT	CASSQVSGGATDTQYF
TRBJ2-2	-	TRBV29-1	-	TGCAGCGCTGGGGAGGTACAGACGAACACCGGGGAGCTGTTTTTT	CSAGEVQTNTGELFF